The T cell receptor beta chain described here comes from a study of OX40 agonist ivuxolimab in advanced cancers. This clone was picked up a small number of times. Its cognate antigen is unknown. Study-level points and caveats: There was clonal expansion of CD4+ and CD8+ blood T cells by week 6 at 0.1 to 3.0 mg/kg. Relative to CD4+ cells, CD8+ T cells on average had more expanded clones. It was also the case that some nonresponders had low normalized T-cell clonal expansion. People who partly responded at 0.1-3.0 mg/kg had some of the least clonal expansion seen.

The V gene's germline CDR1 is SGHRS and CDR2 YFSETQ. V lost 4 bases and J lost 8; bases outside the gene matches: 7. CDR3 length: 15 amino acids. Sequencing used immunoSEQ multiplex PCR; TCRdb keeps in-frame clones, though not all of them. The sample lists roughly 72,000 clones, about 88% occurring once. The source is an adult with an advanced solid tumor such as melanoma, head and neck, liver or kidney cancer. The chain combines TRBV5-1 with TRBJ2-1, with 12 bases lining up with TRBD2. The sample consisted of CD4+ or CD8+ T cells sorted from blood, taken in a trial of the OX40 agonist ivuxolimab. DNA of the CDR3: TGCGCCAGCAGCATGCGACTAGCGGGAGCCGATGAGCAGTTCTTC. Its protein is CASSMRLAGADEQFF. The full variable domain, in which reference TRBV5-1 and TRBJ2-1 provide the parts outside the CDR3, is KAGVTQTPRYLIKTRGQQVTLSCSPISGHRSVSWYQQTPGQGLQFLFEYFSETQRNKGNFPGRFSGRQFSNSRSEMNVSTLELGDSALYLCASSMRLAGADEQFFGPGTRLTVL.